This T cell receptor (beta chain) was captured in a study of T-cell memory formation after mild COVID-19. Across the study: Among the donors, TCR clusters were largely specific to each donor.

TCRdb itself ran the 5' RACE reads through MiXCR, one entry per CDR3 protein. The top ten clones hold more than 9% of a sample with roughly 450,000 distinct CDR3 sequences, around a sixth of them seen once. The trim removed 0 bases at V and 9 bases at J, leaving 11 bases unmatched. Germline CDR1 reads LNHNV; CDR2 reads YYDKDF (reference sequence). This CDR3 spans 17 amino acids. The rearrangement uses TRBV15 and TRBJ2-1, with 10 nucleotides matching TRBD2. The clonotype originates from an adult woman who had mild COVID-19 (a few samples of this study predate the infection). Cell type and time point are not known. Sequencing was carried out using PBMCs or a T cell subset sorted from them (not recorded which). This CDR3 is CATSRDLGAGGPPEQFF. The CDR3 nucleotides read TGTGCCACCAGCAGAGATCTGGGAGCGGGAGGGCCTCCTGAGCAGTTCTTC.